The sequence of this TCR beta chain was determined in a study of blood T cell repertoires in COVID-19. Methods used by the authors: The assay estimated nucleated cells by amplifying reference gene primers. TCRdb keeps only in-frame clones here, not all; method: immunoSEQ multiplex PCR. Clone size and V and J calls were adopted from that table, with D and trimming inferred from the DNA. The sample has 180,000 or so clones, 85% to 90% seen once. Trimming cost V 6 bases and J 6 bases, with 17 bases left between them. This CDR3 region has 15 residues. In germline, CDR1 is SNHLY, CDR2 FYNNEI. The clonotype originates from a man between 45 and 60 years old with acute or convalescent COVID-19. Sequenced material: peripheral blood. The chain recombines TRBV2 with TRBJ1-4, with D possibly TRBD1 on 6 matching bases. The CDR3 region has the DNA TGTGCCAGCAGGGCACTCGGGACACGAGATGAAAAACTGTTTTTT. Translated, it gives CASRALGTRDEKLFF. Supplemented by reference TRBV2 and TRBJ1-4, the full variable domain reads EPEVTQTPSHQVTQMGQEVILRCVPISNHLYFYWYRQILGQKVEFLVSFYNNEISEKSEIFDDQFSVERPDGSNFTLKIRSTKLEDSAMYFCASRALGTRDEKLFFGSGTQLSVL.